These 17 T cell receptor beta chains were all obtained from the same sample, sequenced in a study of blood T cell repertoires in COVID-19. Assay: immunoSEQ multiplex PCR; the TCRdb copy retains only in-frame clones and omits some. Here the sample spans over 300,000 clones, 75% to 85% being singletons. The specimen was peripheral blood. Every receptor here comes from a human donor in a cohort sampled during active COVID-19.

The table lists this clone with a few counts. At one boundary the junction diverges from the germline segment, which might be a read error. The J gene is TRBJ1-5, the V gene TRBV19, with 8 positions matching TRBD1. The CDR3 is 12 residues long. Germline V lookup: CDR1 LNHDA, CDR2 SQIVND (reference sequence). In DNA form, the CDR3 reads TGTGCCAGTAGTATAGGAGGACAGGGCGCCCGTTTT. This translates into CASSIGGQGARF.

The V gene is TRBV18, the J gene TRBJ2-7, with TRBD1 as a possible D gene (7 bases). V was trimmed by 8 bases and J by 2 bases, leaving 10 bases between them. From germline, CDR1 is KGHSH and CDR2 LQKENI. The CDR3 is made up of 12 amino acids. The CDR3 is CASGGGAYEQYF. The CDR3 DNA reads TGTGCCAGCGGAGGGGGCGCCTACGAGCAGTACTTC.

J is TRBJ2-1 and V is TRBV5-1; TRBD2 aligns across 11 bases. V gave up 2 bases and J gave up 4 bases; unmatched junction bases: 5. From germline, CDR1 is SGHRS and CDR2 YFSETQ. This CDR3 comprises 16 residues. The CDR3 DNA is TGCGCCAGCAGCTTCGATCTAGCGGGGGGATACAATGAGCAGTTCTTC. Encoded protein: CASSFDLAGGYNEQFF.

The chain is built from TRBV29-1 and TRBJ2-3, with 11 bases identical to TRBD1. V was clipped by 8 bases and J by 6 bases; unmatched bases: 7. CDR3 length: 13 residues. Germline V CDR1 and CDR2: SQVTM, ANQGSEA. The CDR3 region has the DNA TGCAGCACAGGACAGGGGGCGAGGGATACGCAGTATTTT. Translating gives CSTGQGARDTQYF.

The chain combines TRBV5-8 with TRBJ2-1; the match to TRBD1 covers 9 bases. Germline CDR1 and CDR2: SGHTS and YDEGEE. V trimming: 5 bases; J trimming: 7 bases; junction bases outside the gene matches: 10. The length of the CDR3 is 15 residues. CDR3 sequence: CASSQQGARRNEQFF. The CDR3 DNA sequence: TGTGCCAGCAGTCAACAGGGGGCACGACGGAATGAGCAGTTCTTC. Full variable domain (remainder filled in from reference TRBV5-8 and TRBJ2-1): EAGVTQSPTHLIKTRGQQATLRCSPISGHTSVYWYQQALGLGLQFLLWYDEGEERNRGNFPPRFSGRQFPNYSSELNVNALELEDSALYLCASSQQGARRNEQFFGPGTRLTVL.

CDR3 DNA sequence: TGTGCCAGCAGCTTCGCGACAGGGCCATACGAGCAGTACTTC. Translated, it gives CASSFATGPYEQYF. The chain combines TRBV11-1 with TRBJ2-7; 7 nucleotides align to TRBD1. V shed 3 bases, J shed 4 bases, and the junction held 6 bases outside the gene matches. The CDR3 covers 14 residues. Germline V gene sequence: CDR1 SGHAT, CDR2 FQDESV (reference sequence).

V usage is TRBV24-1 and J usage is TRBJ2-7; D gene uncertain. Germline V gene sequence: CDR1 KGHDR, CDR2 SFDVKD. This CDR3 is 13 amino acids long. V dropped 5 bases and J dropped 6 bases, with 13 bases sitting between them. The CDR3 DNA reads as TGTGCCACCAGTGCCCGGTCGGGTGGCGAGCAGTACTTC. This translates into CATSARSGGEQYF.

CDR3 DNA sequence: TGTGCCAGCAGAAGACAGAGCAATGAAAAACTGTTTTTT. This translates into CASRRQSNEKLFF. The rearrangement uses TRBV6-5 and TRBJ1-4, with D possibly matching TRBD1 (5 bases). V was trimmed by 6 bases and J by 5 bases, leaving 10 bases between them. The germline gives CDR1 MNHEY, CDR2 SVGAGI. The CDR3 covers 13 residues.

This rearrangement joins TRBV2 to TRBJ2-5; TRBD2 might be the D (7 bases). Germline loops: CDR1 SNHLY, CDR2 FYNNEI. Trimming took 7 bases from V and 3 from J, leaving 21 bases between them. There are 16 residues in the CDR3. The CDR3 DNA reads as TGTGCCAGCACCAAGGGGGGGGGCGGTGGTAAAGAGACCCAGTACTTC. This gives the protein CASTKGGGGGKETQYF.

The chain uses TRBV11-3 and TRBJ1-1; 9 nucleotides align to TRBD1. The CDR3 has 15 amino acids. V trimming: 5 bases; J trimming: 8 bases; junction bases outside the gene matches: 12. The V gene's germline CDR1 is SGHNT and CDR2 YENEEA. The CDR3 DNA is TGTGCCAGCAGCCGCGGGACAGGGATTCTGGACGAAGCTTTCTTT. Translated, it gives CASSRGTGILDEAFF.

The CDR3 coding sequence is TGTGCCAGTAGTGAAGCCGGGACAGGAGCTTTCTTT. Translating it yields CASSEAGTGAFF. The chain links TRBV19 to TRBJ1-1, with 8 bases identical to TRBD1. CDR3 size: 12 residues. V lost 5 bases to trimming and J lost 10 bases; unmatched junction nucleotides: 6. CDR1 and CDR2 from the germline V gene are LNHDA and SQIVND (reference sequence).

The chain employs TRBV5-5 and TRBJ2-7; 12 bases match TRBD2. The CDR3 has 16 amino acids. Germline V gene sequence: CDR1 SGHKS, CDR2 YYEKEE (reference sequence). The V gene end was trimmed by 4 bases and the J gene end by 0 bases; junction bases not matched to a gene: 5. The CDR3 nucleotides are TGTGCCAGCAGCCGTGGACTAGCGGGGCTCTCCTACGAGCAGTACTTC. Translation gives CASSRGLAGLSYEQYF.

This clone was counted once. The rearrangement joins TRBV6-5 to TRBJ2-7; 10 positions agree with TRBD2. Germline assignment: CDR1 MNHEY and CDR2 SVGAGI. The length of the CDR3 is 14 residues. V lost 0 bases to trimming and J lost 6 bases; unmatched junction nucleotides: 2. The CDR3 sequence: CASSYSSGGSEQYF. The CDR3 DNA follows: TGTGCCAGCAGTTACTCTAGCGGGGGGTCCGAGCAGTACTTC.

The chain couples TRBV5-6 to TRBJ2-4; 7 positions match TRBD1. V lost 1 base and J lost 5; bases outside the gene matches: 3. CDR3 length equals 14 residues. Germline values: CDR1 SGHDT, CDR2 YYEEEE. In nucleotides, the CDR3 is TGTGCCAGCAGCTTGCAGGGGGATCAAAACATTCAGTACTTC. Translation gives CASSLQGDQNIQYF.

Written as DNA, the CDR3 is TGTGCCAGCAGCTTTGGTGGGACTATTCCCTACGAGCAGTACTTC. Its protein product is CASSFGGTIPYEQYF. The chain is built from TRBV7-2 and TRBJ2-7; TRBD2 matches at 7 bases. CDR3 size: 15 residues. Trimming at V came to 3 bases and at J to 2 bases, leaving 7 bases not matched to a gene. Germline CDR1 reads SGHTA; CDR2 reads FQGNSA.

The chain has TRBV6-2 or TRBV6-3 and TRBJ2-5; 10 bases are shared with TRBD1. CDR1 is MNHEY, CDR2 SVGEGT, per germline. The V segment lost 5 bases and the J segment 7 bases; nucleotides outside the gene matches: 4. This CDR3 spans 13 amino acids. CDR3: CASSPTGGMTQYF. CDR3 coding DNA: TGTGCCAGCAGTCCGACAGGGGGCATGACCCAGTACTTC.

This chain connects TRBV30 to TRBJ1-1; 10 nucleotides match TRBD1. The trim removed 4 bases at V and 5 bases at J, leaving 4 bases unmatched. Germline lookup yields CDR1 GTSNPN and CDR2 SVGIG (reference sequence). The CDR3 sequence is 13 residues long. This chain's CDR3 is CAWNRGQGTEAFF. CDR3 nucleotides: TGTGCCTGGAATCGGGGACAGGGGACTGAAGCTTTCTTT.